This entry describes one T cell receptor beta chain. These data are taken from a study of control samples from healthy donors and cancer patients. Measured with immunoSEQ multiplex PCR; TCRdb has only the in-frame clones, and not every one. The sample yields fewer than 110,000 clones, around 89% seen once. There are 14 residues in the CDR3. The germline gives CDR1 SGHRS, CDR2 YFSETQ. Deletions cut 0 bases from V and 4 bases from J, with 10 bases between. The rearrangement uses TRBV5-1 and TRBJ1-1; D is undetermined. Material: PBMCs. This receptor was identified in a man in his 60s with lung cancer. The CDR3 DNA reads TGCGCCAGCAGCTTGGCGCGGCAGACCACTGAAGCTTTCTTT. It translates to CASSLARQTTEAFF.